These T cell receptor beta chains were read from a single sample in a study of technical replicates of blood from a handful of donors. Sequencing used immunoSEQ multiplex PCR; TCRdb keeps in-frame clones, though not all of them. The sample has 45,000 to 60,000 clones, just under 95% seen once. The sequenced material came from PBMCs. These receptors all come from a human donor in good health. Some clones in this sample may be carry-over from other donors' samples. The CDR3 runs from the conserved cysteine through the conserved F or W. The D gene is left open where the match is weak.

>17|TRBJ2-2|TRBV11-2|TRBD1
CASSLGDRGLGSGELFF
>10|TRBJ1-2|TRBV20-1|-
CSARLSGYTF
>15|TRBJ1-1|TRBV9|-
CASSAAQGLNTEAFF
>13|TRBJ2-1|TRBV5-6|TRBD2
CASSLTSGREQFF
>15|TRBJ2-2|TRBV5-1|-
CASSPREDFTGELFF
>13|TRBJ1-2|TRBV19|TRBD1
CAIHPGGNYGYTF
>14|TRBJ1-2|TRBV2|TRBD1
CASSGQGPVYGYTF
>13|TRBJ2-7|TRBV5-1|TRBD2
CASKIAGAYEQYF
>15|TRBJ1-2|TRBV19|-
CASSIDMGLGYGYTF
>17|TRBJ2-3|TRBV7-3|TRBD2
CASSKDRTSGSTDTQYF
>13|TRBJ1-2|TRBV18|-
CASSPPPGSGYTF
>14|TRBJ1-3|TRBV5-4|-
CASSIQGSGNTIYF
>15|TRBJ2-7|TRBV2|TRBD1
CASRENRGRIYEQYF
>15|TRBJ2-1|TRBV5-4|TRBD2
CASSLGRTSKDEQFF
>14|TRBJ2-1|TRBV6-4|-
CASSDGLSSNEQFF
>14|TRBJ2-5|TRBV25-1|-
CASSATQLYETQYF
>15|TRBJ2-3|TRBV7-2|-
CASSLSGATTDTQYF
>14|TRBJ2-7|TRBV4-3|-
CASSPYGGPYEQYF
>12|TRBJ1-5|TRBV2|-
CASSVGVKPQHF
>19|TRBJ2-4|TRBV6-1|TRBD1
CASSDLPPGQGTSKNIQYF
>15|TRBJ1-5|TRBV5-6|TRBD1
CASSSRTGLGQPQHF
>17|TRBJ2-7|TRBV19|-
CASSIVGGSATSYEQYF
>14|TRBJ2-7|TRBV29-1|TRBD1
CSVSQGAIPYEQYF
>15|TRBJ1-5|TRBV6-5|-
CASSYSSGSNQPQHF
>15|TRBJ2-7|TRBV2|TRBD2
CASRLTGGGDYEQYF
>16|TRBJ2-1|TRBV7-8|-
CASSPLGGQIYNEQFF
>13|TRBJ2-7|TRBV6-5|-
CASTKSPRYEQYF
>17|TRBJ2-7|TRBV10-3|-
CAIKSEGRTSVNYEQYF
>15|TRBJ1-6|TRBV6-5|TRBD1
CASSYTRDRGSPLHF
>14|TRBJ1-5|TRBV6-1|TRBD1
CASSTGQVNQPQHF
>13|TRBJ2-7|TRBV18|-
CASSPFGETEQYF
>15|TRBJ2-7|TRBV6-5|-
CASSYRGIRSYEQYF